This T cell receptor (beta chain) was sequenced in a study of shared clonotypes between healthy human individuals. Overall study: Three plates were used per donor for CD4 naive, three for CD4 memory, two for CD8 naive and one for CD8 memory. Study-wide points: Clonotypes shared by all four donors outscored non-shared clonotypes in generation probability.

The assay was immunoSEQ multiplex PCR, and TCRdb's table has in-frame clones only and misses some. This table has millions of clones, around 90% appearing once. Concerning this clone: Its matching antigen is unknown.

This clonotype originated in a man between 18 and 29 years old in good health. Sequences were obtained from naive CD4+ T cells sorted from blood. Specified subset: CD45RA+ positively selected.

CDR3 coding DNA: TGTGCCAGCAGTCGAAACGGGTACAGGGACGATGGCTACACCTTC. Amino acid sequence: CASSRNGYRDDGYTF. The rearrangement uses TRBV2 and TRBJ1-2, with D maybe TRBD1 (6 bases). In germline, CDR1 is SNHLY, CDR2 FYNNEI. The length of the CDR3 is 15 residues. The germline V and J ends were trimmed by 5 bases and 6 bases, with 19 bases remaining between them.